The 21 T cell receptor beta chains below all came from one sample that was sequenced in a study of blood T cell repertoires in COVID-19. Repertoires were generated with immunoSEQ multiplex PCR, while TCRdb's copy carries only in-frame clones and drops some. Of 110,000 or so clones listed, over 70% are singletons. The source material was peripheral blood. Every receptor here comes from a middle-aged man with acute or convalescent COVID-19.

In its sample, this clone was seen a few times. The chain combines TRBV3-1 (or the pseudogene TRBV3-2) with TRBJ2-7, with D possibly being TRBD1 (5 bases). Germline V lookup: CDR1 LGHDT, CDR2 YNNKEL (reference sequence). The ends were cut back, 8 bases at V and 1 base at J, with 9 bases in the middle. The CDR3 has 12 residues. CDR3 residues: CASETESYEQYF. The DNA for the CDR3 is TGTGCCAGCGAGACAGAATCCTACGAGCAGTACTTC.

This clone has more than one count but fewer than ten. This sequence joins TRBV4-1 and TRBJ2-3; 8 bases fit TRBD2. The CDR3 consists of 16 residues. J lost 6 bases, V lost 0 bases, and 8 bases had no gene match. The germline V gene has CDR1 MGHRA and CDR2 YSYEKL. The CDR3, as DNA: TGCGCCAGCAGCCAAGACCGAACGGGGGGGTGGGATACGCAGTATTTT. It translates to CASSQDRTGGWDTQYF.

The gene calls are TRBV10-3 and TRBJ2-3, with D maybe TRBD1 (6 bases). V was shortened by 2 bases and J by 10 bases, with 22 bases between the two germline ends. The CDR3 has 16 residues. Germline V gene sequence: CDR1 ENHRY, CDR2 SYGVKD. CDR3 nucleotides: TGTGCCATCAGTGAGCCTGCGGAAGACAGGAAGGGGGCGCAGTATTTT. Its protein is CAISEPAEDRKGAQYF.

V and J are TRBV2 and TRBJ1-2; 8 positions agree with TRBD1. V lost 6 bases to trimming and J lost 5 bases; unmatched junction nucleotides: 8. The CDR3 is made up of 14 amino acids. The V gene's germline CDR1 is SNHLY and CDR2 FYNNEI. The CDR3: CASRETGTGYGYTF. CDR3 nucleotide sequence: TGTGCCAGCAGAGAAACCGGGACAGGATATGGCTACACCTTC.

A single count supports this clone. J is TRBJ2-7 and V is TRBV5-6, with TRBD1 matching over 7 bases. Germline CDR1 and CDR2: SGHDT and YYEEEE. The CDR3 is 15 residues long. V trimming: 4 bases; J trimming: 0 bases; junction bases outside the gene matches: 7. The CDR3 sequence: CASSLFRDSSYEQYF. CDR3 nucleotides: TGTGCCAGCAGCCTTTTCCGGGACAGCTCCTACGAGCAGTACTTC.

J is TRBJ2-5 and V is TRBV2, with TRBD2 as a possible D gene (5 bases). CDR3 length: 13 amino acids. Trimming removed 6 bases at V and 4 bases at J, with 12 bases between. Germline assignment: CDR1 SNHLY and CDR2 FYNNEI. The CDR3 reads CASSQDGGETQYF. The CDR3, as DNA: TGTGCCAGCAGCCAGGACGGAGGAGAGACCCAGTACTTC.

This clone occurred a few times. The V and J genes are TRBV7-6 and TRBJ2-7, with unresolved D. The germline V gene encodes CDR1 SGHVS and CDR2 FNYEAQ. V lost 6 bases to trimming and J lost 0 bases, with 9 bases between them. The CDR3 runs to 13 residues. CDR3 nucleotide sequence: TGTGCCAGCAGTTCCCACAGCTCCTACGAGCAGTACTTC. It translates to CASSSHSSYEQYF.

This clone was observed a few times. The CDR3 is CATRRVMNTEAFF. The CDR3 DNA sequence: TGTGCCACCCGCCGAGTCATGAACACTGAAGCTTTCTTT. The chain uses TRBV19 and TRBJ1-1; D is uncertain. Between the trimmed V and J ends, which lost 10 bases and 0 bases, there was a span of 12 bases. There are 13 residues in the CDR3. CDR1 and CDR2 from the germline V gene are LNHDA and SQIVND (reference sequence).

V and J are TRBV5-1 and TRBJ2-1, with TRBD2 matching 11 bases. V trimming: 1 base; J trimming: 7 bases; junction bases outside the gene matches: 4. The CDR3 length is 15 residues. Germline V gene lookup returns CDR1 SGHRS and CDR2 YFSETQ. The CDR3, as DNA: TGCGCCAGCAGCTTGCTAGCGGGGGGAAGGAATGAGCAGTTCTTC. Encoded protein: CASSLLAGGRNEQFF.

By sample share, this clone is medium-sized (0.01 to 0.1%). The chain links TRBV7-2 to TRBJ1-2; 8 positions agree with TRBD1. The CDR3 extends over 15 amino acids. CDR1 SGHTA and CDR2 FQGNSA come from the germline V gene. The J segment lost 4 bases and the V segment lost 0 bases, leaving 4 bases of the junction unmatched. The CDR3 spells CASSLAGQGSYGYTF. DNA of the CDR3: TGTGCCAGCAGCTTAGCCGGACAGGGAAGCTATGGCTACACCTTC.

The chain recombines TRBV6-5 with TRBJ1-1; the match to TRBD1 covers 7 bases. The CDR3 extends over 14 amino acids. J lost 0 bases, V lost 5 bases, and 3 bases had no gene match. CDR1 is MNHEY, CDR2 SVGAGI, per germline. In DNA, the CDR3 is TGTGCCAGCAGTCAGACAGGGATGAACACTGAAGCTTTCTTT. This translates into CASSQTGMNTEAFF.

The chain carries TRBV19 and TRBJ1-4; 10 bases are shared with TRBD1. V shed 8 bases, J shed 1 base, and the junction held 10 bases outside the gene matches. The CDR3 is 17 residues long. CDR1 is LNHDA, CDR2 SQIVND, per germline (reference sequence). The CDR3 region has the DNA TGTGCCAGTCGTCTTGGGACAGGGGACATAACTAATGAAAAACTGTTTTTT. The encoded protein is CASRLGTGDITNEKLFF.

This chain uses TRBV5-4 with TRBJ2-7; D may be TRBD2 (6 bases). There are 14 residues in the CDR3. Trimming removed 3 bases at V and 5 bases at J, with 15 bases between. Germline V lookup: CDR1 SGHNT, CDR2 YYREEE (reference sequence). CDR3 sequence reads: CASSSEGPSHEQYV. CDR3 DNA: TGTGCCAGCAGCTCGGAGGGGCCCAGCCACGAGCAGTACGTC.

V is TRBV2 and J is TRBJ2-3; 8 nucleotides agree with TRBD2. The length of the CDR3 is 15 residues. The ends lost 7 bases at V and 2 bases at J; junction bases unmatched: 8. The germline CDR1 and CDR2 sequences are SNHLY and FYNNEI. In DNA form, the CDR3 reads TGTGCCAGCAAGCGAGGGCGGGGGGTCACAGATACGCAGTATTTT. This codes for CASKRGRGVTDTQYF. Using reference TRBV2 and TRBJ2-3 for the parts outside the CDR3, the full variable domain is EPEVTQTPSHQVTQMGQEVILRCVPISNHLYFYWYRQILGQKVEFLVSFYNNEISEKSEIFDDQFSVERPDGSNFTLKIRSTKLEDSAMYFCASKRGRGVTDTQYFGPGTRLTVL.

V usage is TRBV4-1 and J usage is TRBJ1-3; the match to TRBD1 covers 7 bases. The germline V gene has CDR1 MGHRA and CDR2 YSYEKL. This CDR3 has 14 amino acids. The V and J ends lost 4 bases and 3 bases, in that order; junction bases with no gene match: 3. The CDR3 region is CASSPTGVGNTIYF. The DNA for the CDR3 is TGCGCCAGCAGCCCTACAGGGGTTGGAAACACCATATATTTT.

The CDR3 DNA reads TGTGCCAGCAGTGGACAGGGGGTGGATTCACCCCTCCACTTT. Translation gives CASSGQGVDSPLHF. The chain is built from TRBV2 and TRBJ1-6; 9 bases are a match to TRBD1. The CDR3 covers 14 residues. Losses at the gene ends were 4 bases for V and 8 bases for J; bases not matched to a gene: 3. The germline CDR1 and CDR2 sequences are SNHLY and FYNNEI.

The CDR3 reads CASSPTWRTGELFF. CDR3 DNA sequence: TGTGCCAGCAGCCCCACGTGGCGGACCGGGGAGCTGTTTTTT. The chain links TRBV7-9 to TRBJ2-2; unclear D gene. The germline V gene encodes CDR1 SEHNR and CDR2 FQNEAQ (reference sequence). The CDR3 consists of 14 residues. The germline V and J ends were trimmed by 5 bases and 5 bases, with 12 bases remaining between them.

This chain connects TRBV2 to TRBJ1-5, with TRBD1 matching 9 bases. The junction had 5 bases not matched to a gene; V was cut back by 4 bases and J by 7 bases. Germline CDR1 SNHLY, CDR2 FYNNEI. The CDR3 runs 14 residues. CDR3 sequence reads: CASSGTGGRQPQHF. In DNA form, the CDR3 reads TGTGCCAGCAGTGGTACAGGGGGCAGGCAGCCCCAGCATTTT.

This clone has only one observation. CDR3 region: CASSGRDGNSPLHF. CDR3 sequence (DNA): TGTGCCAGCAGCGGGCGGGACGGTAATTCACCCCTCCACTTT. The rearrangement links TRBV9 to TRBJ1-6; D is possibly TRBD1 (5 bases). Trimming shortened V by 3 bases and J by 6 bases, and 10 bases separated the two germline ends. Per the germline V gene, CDR1 is SGDLS and CDR2 is YYNGEE. The CDR3 is 14 residues long.

The chain recombines TRBV28 with TRBJ2-7; no reliable D call. The V gene's germline CDR1 is MDHEN and CDR2 SYDVKM. The CDR3 is made up of 12 amino acids. V was cut by 6 bases and J by 6 bases, with 12 bases left in between. CDR3 in amino acids: CASSTRLGEQYF. CDR3 in DNA: TGTGCCAGCAGCACTCGCCTAGGCGAGCAGTACTTC.

The V and J genes are TRBV15 and TRBJ1-2; D is uncertain. V lost 3 bases, J lost 9 bases, and 11 bases lay in between. Germline CDR1 is LNHNV and CDR2 is YYDKDF (reference sequence). This CDR3 is 12 amino acids long. CDR3 amino acids: CATSSRDWSYTF. Written as DNA, the CDR3 is TGTGCCACCAGCAGTAGAGACTGGAGCTACACCTTC.